This entry is about one T cell receptor beta chain. The germline CDR1 and CDR2 sequences are SGHVS and FNYEAQ. The length of the CDR3 is 15 residues. V shed 6 bases and J 3 bases; nucleotides not matched to a gene: 7. The sample is drawn from a study of blood T cell repertoires in COVID-19. About the research overall: The cDNA or gDNA used as material had been derived from T cells, B-cell-depleted T cells, or PBMCs.

Repertoires were generated with immunoSEQ multiplex PCR, while TCRdb's copy carries only in-frame clones and drops some. This table holds under 200,000 clones, less than 90% found once. Residents of 24 US areas, aged about 18 to 89 years, made up the participants. Each recovered donor of Cohort 3 presented with two negative PCRs, clearance, or symptom resolution. Specimen: PBMCs or T cells enriched from blood (not recorded which). The chain has TRBV7-6 and TRBJ2-1, with TRBD2 matching over 8 bases. The sequence derives from a woman in her 50s who had recovered from COVID-19. CDR3 residues: CASSSQTSGYNEQFF. As DNA, the CDR3 is TGTGCCAGCAGTTCCCAAACTAGCGGCTACAATGAGCAGTTCTTC. The entire variable domain, with the rest obtained from reference TRBV7-6 and TRBJ2-1, is as follows: GAGVSQSPRYKVTKRGQDVALRCDPISGHVSLYWYRQALGQGPEFLTYFNYEAQQDKSGLPNDRFSAERPEGSISTLTIQRTEQRDSAMYRCASSSQTSGYNEQFFGPGTRLTVL.